The 19 T cell receptor beta chains below come from one sample, sequenced in a study of T cells in Graves' hyperthyroidism and ophthalmopathy. RNA transcripts were the template for amplifying TCR beta CDR3 regions. The HTBI set primed first-round TCR CDR3 RT-PCR. TCRdb used MiXCR to reprocess the multiplex PCR reads, holding one entry per CDR3 protein. In the table there are hundreds of thousands of distinct CDR3 sequences, roughly 15% of which are singletons. Sequenced sample: blood. The receptors were gathered from a woman under 30 with Graves' hyperthyroidism.

The chain links TRBV19 to TRBJ1-2; D is uncertain. This CDR3 comprises 16 residues. V was cut by 4 bases and J by 2 bases, with 17 bases left in between. Germline V CDR1 and CDR2: LNHDA, SQIVND (reference sequence). The CDR3 DNA follows: TGTGCCAGTAGTAGAAACACCTTCGACAAGAACTATGGCTACACCTTC. Its protein product is CASSRNTFDKNYGYTF.

This clonotype occurred a few times. The chain uses TRBV30 and TRBJ1-3; D unresolved. The ends were cut back, 4 bases at V and 4 bases at J, with 5 bases in the middle. The CDR3 spans 11 residues. Germline assignment: CDR1 GTSNPN and CDR2 SVGIG (reference sequence). CDR3 coding DNA: TGTGCCTGGACGAACGGAAACACCATATATTTT. Protein: CAWTNGNTIYF.

The chain joins TRBV7-3 to TRBJ2-1; the match to TRBD1 covers 7 bases. This CDR3 contains 16 residues. Germline V gene sequence: CDR1 SGHTA, CDR2 FQGTGA. V was clipped by 5 bases and J by 4 bases; unmatched bases: 11. The CDR3: CASSLQGPPAYNEQFF. In nucleotides, the CDR3 is TGTGCCAGCAGCCTACAGGGGCCCCCCGCTTACAATGAGCAGTTCTTC.

The chain recombines TRBV28 with TRBJ2-7, with D perhaps assigned TRBD1 or TRBD2 (5 bases each). The J call may be mistaken, given a closer DNA end match to TRBJ2-1. This CDR3 spans 15 amino acids. Germline V gene data show CDR1 as MDHEN and CDR2 as SYDVKM. CDR3 in amino acids: CASGPPGSGAYEQFF. CDR3 DNA: TGTGCCAGCGGGCCACCAGGGAGCGGCGCCTACGAGCAGTTCTTC.

Many counts were recorded for this clonotype. The chain carries TRBV13 and TRBJ1-1; TRBD1 is a possible D gene (5 bases). V was shortened by 0 bases and J by 1 base, with 6 bases between the two germline ends. The CDR3 runs to 14 residues. Germline values: CDR1 PRHDT, CDR2 FYEKMQ (reference sequence). CDR3 DNA: TGTGCCAGCAGCTTAGGGGGGACGAACACTGAAGCTTTCTTT. It translates to CASSLGGTNTEAFF.

In this sample, this clonotype turned up many times. CDR3 nucleotide sequence: TGTGCCAGCAGCCCTCGGGACACCCGTATCCCCTCTGGGGCCAACGTCCTGACTTTC. This sequence encodes CASSPRDTRIPSGANVLTF. The rearrangement uses TRBV7-2 and TRBJ2-6; maybe TRBD1 (6 bases). CDR1 is SGHTA and CDR2 is FQGNSA in the germline V gene. The CDR3 runs 19 residues. Deletions cut 5 bases from V and 0 bases from J, with 20 bases between.

Remarks on this clonotype: Just one base apart from a much larger clone, this may be a read error. The chain uses TRBV4-1 and TRBJ2-1; 8 bases agree with TRBD2. This CDR3 contains 15 residues. Germline V gene data show CDR1 as MGHRA and CDR2 as YSYEKL. Written as DNA, the CDR3 is TGCGCCAGCAGCCAGGTAGCGGGATCCTACAATGAGCAGTCCTTC. Translation gives CASSQVAGSYNEQSF.

The V and J genes are TRBV5-1 and TRBJ2-7; D is unclear. With 1 base removed from V and 0 bases from J, the gap between germline ends came to 8 bases. This CDR3 region has 14 residues. Germline V gene data show CDR1 as SGHRS and CDR2 as YFSETQ. As DNA, the CDR3 is TGCGCCAGCAGCTTGAACAGTTTCTCCTACGAGCAGTACTTC. Translated: CASSLNSFSYEQYF.

V and J are TRBV7-6 and TRBJ2-5; TRBD2 matches 10 bases. V shed 5 bases, J shed 5 bases, and the junction held 8 bases outside the gene matches. The CDR3 extends over 15 amino acids. Per the germline V gene, CDR1 is SGHVS and CDR2 is FNYEAQ. CDR3 DNA: TGTGCCAGCAGCGTCAATAGCGGGAGGAGGGAGACCCAGTACTTC. It is translated as CASSVNSGRRETQYF.

The DNA of the CDR3 is TGTGCCAGCAGTTACCAGGGGAGGGCTTTCTTT. It yields the protein CASSYQGRAFF. This sequence joins TRBV6-5 and TRBJ1-1; weak D call: TRBD1 (6 bases). Germline V lookup: CDR1 MNHEY, CDR2 SVGAGI. The CDR3 sequence is 11 residues long. Trimming took off 2 bases at V and 11 bases at J, with 9 bases between the two ends.

This clonotype was picked up many times. J is TRBJ1-5 and V is TRBV6-5; D gene ambiguous. V was trimmed by 3 bases and J by 9 bases, leaving 18 bases between them. There are 15 residues in the CDR3. Germline V CDR1 and CDR2: MNHEY, SVGAGI. The CDR3 DNA is TGTGCCAGCAGTTATGGAGTGGGCGATAAATGGCCCCAGCATTTT. It specifies CASSYGVGDKWPQHF.

This clonotype was detected ten times or more. The chain joins TRBV30 to TRBJ2-7, with 10 bases fitting TRBD2. The CDR3 runs to 14 residues. Germline CDR1 and CDR2: GTSNPN and SVGIG (reference sequence). Germline trimming cut 0 bases from V and 6 bases from J; bases unmatched to any gene: 5. The CDR3 reads CAWSVQGLAREQYF. The CDR3 DNA follows: TGTGCCTGGAGTGTACAGGGACTAGCGCGCGAGCAGTACTTC.

This clonotype showed up just a few times. This rearrangement joins TRBV10-3 to TRBJ1-5; D is undetermined. The CDR3 is 12 amino acids. V was clipped by 2 bases and J by 6 bases, with 5 bases between them. CDR1 ENHRY and CDR2 SYGVKD come from the germline V gene. The CDR3 DNA sequence: TGTGCCATCAGTGAGGGCACTCAGCCCCAGCATTTT. This encodes CAISEGTQPQHF.

This clonotype was found a few times. The J gene is TRBJ2-1, the V gene TRBV9; D gene unclear. Germline lookup yields CDR1 SGDLS and CDR2 YYNGEE. The CDR3 contains 13 residues. Trimming pared 4 bases from V and 5 bases from J, leaving 10 bases between. This chain's CDR3 is CASSLMDDNEQFF. The CDR3 bases are TGTGCCAGCAGCCTCATGGACGACAATGAGCAGTTCTTC.

This clonotype has at least ten counts. The chain links TRBV9 to TRBJ2-2; maybe TRBD1 (5 bases). The V gene lost 0 bases and the J gene lost 6 bases, with 12 bases spanning the gap. Germline V gene lookup returns CDR1 SGDLS and CDR2 YYNGEE. This CDR3 is built from 15 residues. CDR3 protein: CASSVEQGRAGELFF. The CDR3 DNA follows: TGTGCCAGCAGCGTAGAGCAGGGAAGGGCCGGGGAGCTGTTTTTT.

This clonotype was counted a few times. The chain has TRBV5-5 and TRBJ2-7; perhaps TRBD2 as D (5 bases). Looked up from germline, CDR1 is SGHKS and CDR2 is YYEKEE (reference sequence). The CDR3 runs 14 residues. Between the trimmed V and J ends, which lost 4 bases and 0 bases, there was a span of 11 bases. The chain's CDR3 is CASSALGSSYEQYF. CDR3 DNA sequence: TGTGCCAGCAGCGCTCTAGGGAGCTCCTACGAGCAGTACTTC. Filled out from reference TRBV5-5 and TRBJ2-7, the complete variable domain reads DAGVTQSPTHLIKTRGQQVTLRCSPISGHKSVSWYQQVLGQGPQFIFQYYEKEERGRGNFPDRFSARQFPNYSSELNVNALLLGDSALYLCASSALGSSYEQYFGPGTRLTVT.

This clonotype has only a few counts. V gene TRBV12-3 or TRBV12-4 combines with J gene TRBJ2-2; TRBD1 or TRBD2 may be the D gene (5 bases each). This CDR3 region has 15 residues. V lost 6 bases to trimming and J lost 2 bases, with 13 bases between them. CDR3 loop: CASSMGPTNTGELFF. The CDR3 coding sequence is TGTGCCAGCAGCATGGGACCGACTAACACCGGGGAGCTGTTTTTT.

In regard to this clonotype: Possible read error: a much larger clone is one base away. CDR3 sequence: CSARRSYEQYF. Written as DNA, the CDR3 is TGCAGTGCTAGAAGGTCCTACGAGCAGTACTTC. This rearrangement joins TRBV20-1 to TRBJ2-7; D is unclear. The V end was cut by 2 bases, the J end by 1 base, with 3 bases between. The length of the CDR3 is 11 residues. The germline V gene has CDR1 DFQATT and CDR2 SNEGSKA (reference sequence).

Ten or more counts support this clonotype. The CDR3 is CASSIGLAVVLTDTQYF. The DNA for the CDR3 is TGTGCCAGCAGCATCGGACTAGCGGTAGTTCTTACAGATACGCAGTATTTT. The V call is TRBV7-9, the J call TRBJ2-3, with 10 positions matching TRBD2. The V gene's germline CDR1 is SEHNR and CDR2 FQNEAQ (reference sequence). CDR3 length: 17 amino acids. V lost 5 bases, J lost 3 bases, and 11 bases stayed unmatched.